This T cell receptor (beta chain) comes out of a study of T cell changes during pregnancy in multiple sclerosis. Only in-frame clones appear in the TCRdb table, and some are missing; sequencing was by immunoSEQ multiplex PCR. The sample carries approximately 93,000 clones, 75% to 95% recorded once. Deletions cut 1 base from V and 5 bases from J, with 10 bases between. Germline V CDR1 and CDR2: LGHNT, FRNRAP. CDR3 length: 14 amino acids. Sequenced here: peripheral blood, sampled before pregnancy. The sequence came from a female donor with multiple sclerosis, enrolled in a pregnancy study. The V gene is TRBV12-5, the J gene TRBJ2-3, with D maybe TRBD1 (5 bases). The CDR3 is CASGLGGWKDTQYF. Here the CDR3 DNA reads TGTGCTAGTGGTTTGGGGGGCTGGAAAGATACGCAGTATTTT.